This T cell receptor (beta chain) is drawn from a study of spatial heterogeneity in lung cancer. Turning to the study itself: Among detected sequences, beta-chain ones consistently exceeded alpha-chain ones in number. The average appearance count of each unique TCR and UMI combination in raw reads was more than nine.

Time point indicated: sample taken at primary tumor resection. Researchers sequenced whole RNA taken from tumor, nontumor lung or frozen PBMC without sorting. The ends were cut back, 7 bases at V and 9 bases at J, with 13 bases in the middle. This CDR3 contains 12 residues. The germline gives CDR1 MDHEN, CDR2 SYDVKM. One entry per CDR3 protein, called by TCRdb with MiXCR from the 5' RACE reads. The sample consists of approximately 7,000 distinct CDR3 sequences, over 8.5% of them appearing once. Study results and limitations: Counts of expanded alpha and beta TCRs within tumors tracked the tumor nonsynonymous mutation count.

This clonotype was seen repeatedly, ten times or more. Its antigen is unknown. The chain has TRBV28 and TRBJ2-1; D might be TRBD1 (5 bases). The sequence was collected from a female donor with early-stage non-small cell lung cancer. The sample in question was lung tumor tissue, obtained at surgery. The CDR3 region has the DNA TGTGCCAGCAAGGTTATTCAGGGTGAGCAGTTCTTC. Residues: CASKVIQGEQFF.